This T cell receptor beta chain is from a study of cytotoxic CD8 clonotypes in ibrutinib-treated CLL. Only in-frame clones appear in the TCRdb table, and some are missing; sequencing was by immunoSEQ multiplex PCR. The table has about 34,000 clones, roughly three quarters seen once. Broader study findings: T-cell clonality at baseline went above that of age-matched healthy donors and rose and fell with circulating CD8+ T-cell counts.

In the case of this clone: Its target is not known.

Trimming took off 5 bases at V and 6 bases at J, with 14 bases between the two ends. Germline V gives CDR1 MNHNY, CDR2 SVGAGI (reference sequence). CDR3 size: 15 residues. The sequence came from a human donor with chronic lymphocytic leukemia. The gene calls are TRBV6-6 and TRBJ1-6; perhaps TRBD1 as D (6 bases). Sample: PBMCs, taken before ibrutinib treatment. The DNA for the CDR3 is TGTGCCAGCAGTCCCGGGGCCAGGGGTAATTCACCCCTCCACTTT. This translates into CASSPGARGNSPLHF.